The 6 T cell receptor beta chains below were found in one sample sequenced in a study of shared clonotypes between healthy human individuals. The repertoire was sequenced with immunoSEQ multiplex PCR; TCRdb's copy has only in-frame clones and lacks some. The table includes over a million clones, 98% detected once. The sequenced material came from naive CD4+ T cells sorted from blood. The sample's subset: CD45RA+ positively selected. All receptors come from a man aged 25 to 40 in good health.

The DNA of the CDR3 is TGCGCCAGCAGGGGAGGACAGTTAGCAACTAATGAAAAACTGTTTTTT. Translating gives CASRGGQLATNEKLFF. The rearrangement joins TRBV5-1 to TRBJ1-4; the D gene is possibly TRBD1 (6 bases). The V gene's germline CDR1 is SGHRS and CDR2 YFSETQ. The CDR3 totals 16 residues. With 5 bases removed from V and 0 bases from J, the gap between germline ends came to 14 bases.

V and J are TRBV25-1 and TRBJ2-7, with 8 positions matching TRBD1. From germline, CDR1 is MGHDK and CDR2 SYGVNS. The CDR3 loop spans 14 amino acids. V gave up 3 bases and J gave up 2 bases; unmatched junction bases: 3. The chain's CDR3 is CASSEGQATYEQYF. As DNA, the CDR3 is TGTGCCAGCAGTGAGGGACAGGCGACCTACGAGCAGTACTTC.

The chain is built from TRBV5-1 and TRBJ2-1; D not certain. The CDR3 spans 15 residues. Germline V gene data show CDR1 as SGHRS and CDR2 as YFSETQ. Trimming took 0 bases from V and 2 from J, leaving 9 bases between them. The CDR3 DNA is TGCGCCAGCAGCTTGGTAGGTCCCACCTACAATGAGCAGTTCTTC. Residues: CASSLVGPTYNEQFF.

V usage is TRBV7-8 and J usage is TRBJ2-3; D is unclear. The CDR3 covers 12 residues. Trimming removed 9 bases from V and 2 bases from J, with 9 bases in between. Germline CDR1 reads SGHVS; CDR2 reads FQNEAQ. CDR3 sequence: CASLGLTDTQYF. Here the CDR3 DNA reads TGTGCCAGTCTAGGCCTCACAGATACGCAGTATTTT.

The chain recombines TRBV9 with TRBJ2-5; D may be TRBD1 (6 bases). Germline V lookup: CDR1 SGDLS, CDR2 YYNGEE. This CDR3 is built from 16 residues. Deletions cut 3 bases from V and 1 base from J, with 16 bases between. The CDR3 is CASSALQGVPQETQYF. The CDR3 DNA follows: TGTGCCAGCAGCGCCTTACAGGGAGTCCCCCAAGAGACCCAGTACTTC.

The chain carries TRBV28 and TRBJ2-7; D is possibly TRBD1 (6 bases). The CDR3 runs 16 residues. The germline V gene has CDR1 MDHEN and CDR2 SYDVKM. Trimming shortened V by 2 bases and J by 4 bases, and 18 bases separated the two germline ends. The DNA of the CDR3 is TGTGCCAGCAGTTTACCACAGACCGGGACACAGTACGAGCAGTACTTC. Protein sequence: CASSLPQTGTQYEQYF.